This T cell receptor beta chain was identified during a study of T-cell reconstitution after alpha-beta-depleted transplantation in children. V was pared by 2 bases and J by 6 bases, with 19 bases between. CDR1 and CDR2 from the germline V gene are MNHEY and SVGEGT. The CDR3 length is 16 residues. This clonotype appeared many times. Preparation of the TCRbeta library involved a method that used unique molecular identifiers. TCRdb called the PCR reads again in MiXCR, with one record for every CDR3 protein. The sample has roughly 610,000 distinct CDR3 sequences; under 12% are singletons. The sequence was collected from a human donor who donated a stem cell graft to a child with acute myeloid leukemia. Sequences were derived from PBMCs from the stem cell graft donor, sampled from the stem cell graft. V usage is TRBV6-2 or TRBV6-3 and J usage is TRBJ1-2; D is unresolved. CDR3 nucleotide sequence: TGTGCCAGCAGTTACCGCGGGAGCCCGGCAAGGAATGGCTACACCTTC. It is translated as CASSYRGSPARNGYTF.